A single sample is the source of the 17 T cell receptor beta chains below, sequenced in a study of Ad26.COV2.S vaccination and SARS-CoV-2 variants. The assay was immunoSEQ multiplex PCR, and TCRdb's table has in-frame clones only and misses some. In the table there are 300,000 to 500,000 clones, 75% to 90% of which are singletons. Sample treatment: some 19 received Ad26.COV2.S at low or high dose, single or two shots; a few received placebo; per-sample allocation not given. Sampling was done on day 63 after the first vaccine or placebo injection. Sequencing used peripheral blood, obtained in a trial of Ad26.COV2.S vaccine versus placebo. These receptors all stem from a person between 18 and 60 years old who received the Ad26.COV2.S COVID-19 vaccine or a placebo.

V and J are TRBV30 and TRBJ2-7; possibly TRBD2 for D (6 bases). Deletions cut 2 bases from V and 0 bases from J, with 8 bases between. Looked up from germline, CDR1 is GTSNPN and CDR2 is SVGIG (reference sequence). This CDR3 spans 13 amino acids. This chain's CDR3 is CAWSRGSSYEQYF. DNA of the CDR3: TGTGCCTGGAGTCGGGGGTCCTCCTACGAGCAGTACTTC.

V is TRBV2 and J is TRBJ1-2; the D gene is possibly TRBD1 (5 bases). Germline-derived CDR1 and CDR2 are SNHLY and FYNNEI. The V end lost 6 bases, the J end lost 5 bases, and 13 bases lay between the germline ends. The CDR3 spans 13 residues. CDR3 protein: CASRRGTGYGYTF. The CDR3 bases are TGTGCCAGCAGGCGGGGCACCGGGTATGGCTACACCTTC. The full variable domain, in which reference TRBV2 and TRBJ1-2 provide the parts outside the CDR3, is EPEVTQTPSHQVTQMGQEVILRCVPISNHLYFYWYRQILGQKVEFLVSFYNNEISEKSEIFDDQFSVERPDGSNFTLKIRSTKLEDSAMYFCASRRGTGYGYTFGSGTRLTVV.

The chain combines TRBV5-6 with TRBJ2-7; 9 nucleotides agree with TRBD1. Trimming removed 4 bases from V and 12 bases from J; junction bases left unmatched: 14. Germline CDR1 reads SGHDT; CDR2 reads YYEEEE. This CDR3 is 14 amino acids long. The CDR3, as DNA: TGTGCCAGCAGCCCCCTCCCTGGGGACAGGGAATGGTACTTC. It yields the protein CASSPLPGDREWYF.

The V and J genes are TRBV10-3 and TRBJ1-1, with D perhaps TRBD1 (6 bases). Deletions cut 7 bases from V and 6 bases from J, with 15 bases between. The length of the CDR3 is 13 residues. Germline V gives CDR1 ENHRY, CDR2 SYGVKD. The CDR3: CAITTGLGAEAFF. The CDR3 DNA reads as TGTGCCATCACTACAGGGCTTGGAGCTGAAGCTTTCTTT.

V usage is TRBV4-1 and J usage is TRBJ1-5; D gene uncertain. The CDR3 runs 13 residues. CDR1 is MGHRA and CDR2 is YSYEKL in the germline V gene. V shed 2 bases and J shed 7 bases, with 9 bases lying between them. CDR3 sequence (DNA): TGCGCCAGCAGCCAAATCGTTATGCAGCCCCAGCATTTT. Its protein is CASSQIVMQPQHF.

This clone has a single count. The chain uses TRBV6-6 and TRBJ2-7; D is perhaps TRBD1 or TRBD2 (5 bases each). This CDR3 has 13 residues. The V gene lost 8 bases and the J gene lost 9 bases, with 20 bases spanning the gap. Germline CDR1 reads MNHNY; CDR2 reads SVGAGI (reference sequence). CDR3 nucleotide sequence: TGTGCCAGCTGGTGGGGGTTCGTGGGTCGGCAGTACTTC. Translating gives CASWWGFVGRQYF.

The chain is built from TRBV5-1 and TRBJ2-5, with 9 bases matching TRBD2. This CDR3 contains 17 residues. The germline V gene encodes CDR1 SGHRS and CDR2 YFSETQ. Trimming removed 0 bases from V and 5 bases from J; junction bases left unmatched: 11. The CDR3 nucleotides read TGCGCCAGCAGCTTGGCCGGGCTAGCGGGGTCCGGCGAGACCCAGTACTTC. Translating it yields CASSLAGLAGSGETQYF.

The chain uses TRBV5-5 and TRBJ1-5; no firm D call. CDR1 SGHKS and CDR2 YYEKEE come from the germline V gene (reference sequence). Trimming took off 3 bases at V and 5 bases at J, with 12 bases between the two ends. The CDR3 length is 14 residues. The CDR3 DNA reads TGTGCCAGCAGCTCGTTCGGTGGAGATCAGCCCCAGCATTTT. Amino acid sequence: CASSSFGGDQPQHF.

This sequence joins TRBV7-9 and TRBJ2-7; D remains ambiguous. This CDR3 is built from 14 residues. Trimming pared 2 bases from V and 2 bases from J, leaving 10 bases between. Per the germline V gene, CDR1 is SEHNR and CDR2 is FQNEAQ (reference sequence). This chain's CDR3 is CASSLNRETYEQYF. The CDR3 bases are TGTGCCAGCAGCTTAAACAGAGAGACCTACGAGCAGTACTTC.

The chain carries TRBV12-5 and TRBJ2-2; D is uncertain. Germline V lookup: CDR1 LGHNT, CDR2 FRNRAP. V was pared by 2 bases and J by 0 bases, with 7 bases between. This CDR3 region has 15 residues. In DNA form, the CDR3 reads TGTGCTAGTGGTTTGTTCCAACCGAACACCGGGGAGCTGTTTTTT. It yields the protein CASGLFQPNTGELFF.

The chain joins TRBV7-9 to TRBJ1-2; D unclear. CDR1 is SEHNR and CDR2 is FQNEAQ in the germline V gene (reference sequence). Trimming took off 4 bases at V and 2 bases at J, with 5 bases between the two ends. The CDR3 is made up of 12 amino acids. The CDR3 reads CASSSDNYGYTF. Written as DNA, the CDR3 is TGTGCCAGCAGCTCGGACAACTATGGCTACACCTTC.

This rearrangement joins TRBV3-1 (or the pseudogene TRBV3-2) to TRBJ2-7, with 9 positions matching TRBD2. The CDR3 covers 13 residues. Germline V gives CDR1 LGHDT, CDR2 YNNKEL (reference sequence). With 4 bases clipped from V and 6 bases from J, the junction kept 4 bases outside the gene matches. The CDR3 sequence: CASSLLAGGEQYF. The CDR3 region has the DNA TGTGCCAGCAGCCTACTAGCGGGCGGCGAGCAGTACTTC.

This chain connects TRBV2 to TRBJ2-1; 8 positions match TRBD2. Germline CDR1 is SNHLY and CDR2 is FYNNEI. The CDR3 sequence is 16 residues long. J gave up 7 bases and V 6 bases, and 14 bases lay outside the gene matches. The CDR3 nucleotides are TGTGCCAGCAGCGCCATCGTGCGCGGGGGGACAAATGAGCAGTTCTTC. Translated: CASSAIVRGGTNEQFF. The full variable domain, completed using reference TRBV2 and TRBJ2-1, is EPEVTQTPSHQVTQMGQEVILRCVPISNHLYFYWYRQILGQKVEFLVSFYNNEISEKSEIFDDQFSVERPDGSNFTLKIRSTKLEDSAMYFCASSAIVRGGTNEQFFGPGTRLTVL.

The chain links TRBV29-1 to TRBJ1-3; D uncertain. CDR1 is SQVTM and CDR2 is ANQGSEA in the germline V gene. V gave up 4 bases and J gave up 0 bases, with 10 bases separating them. CDR3 size: 14 residues. CDR3 amino acids: CSVVQPSSGNTIYF. The CDR3, as DNA: TGCAGCGTTGTGCAGCCGAGCTCTGGAAACACCATATATTTT.

The V and J genes are TRBV7-6 and TRBJ2-7, with D maybe TRBD1 (6 bases). The V end was cut by 2 bases, the J end by 2 bases, with 13 bases between. The germline V gene encodes CDR1 SGHVS and CDR2 FNYEAQ. The CDR3 extends over 15 amino acids. CDR3 region: CASSLSAGAAYEQYF. CDR3 DNA sequence: TGTGCCAGCAGCTTAAGCGCAGGGGCAGCCTACGAGCAGTACTTC.

The chain is built from TRBV6-5 and TRBJ1-2; D gene unclear. The CDR3 length is 13 residues. Germline V gene data show CDR1 as MNHEY and CDR2 as SVGAGI. Trimming cost V 6 bases and J 8 bases, with 16 bases left between them. This chain's CDR3 is CASRVEGLGGYTF. CDR3 in DNA: TGTGCCAGCAGGGTTGAGGGCCTGGGAGGCTACACCTTC.

The chain employs TRBV7-9 and TRBJ1-2; D is unclear. CDR3 size: 13 residues. V gave up 5 bases and J gave up 1 base, with 8 bases separating them. Looked up from germline, CDR1 is SEHNR and CDR2 is FQNEAQ (reference sequence). The CDR3 DNA reads TGTGCCAGCAGCCCTCCGGGTAACTATGGCTACACCTTC. Translated: CASSPPGNYGYTF.